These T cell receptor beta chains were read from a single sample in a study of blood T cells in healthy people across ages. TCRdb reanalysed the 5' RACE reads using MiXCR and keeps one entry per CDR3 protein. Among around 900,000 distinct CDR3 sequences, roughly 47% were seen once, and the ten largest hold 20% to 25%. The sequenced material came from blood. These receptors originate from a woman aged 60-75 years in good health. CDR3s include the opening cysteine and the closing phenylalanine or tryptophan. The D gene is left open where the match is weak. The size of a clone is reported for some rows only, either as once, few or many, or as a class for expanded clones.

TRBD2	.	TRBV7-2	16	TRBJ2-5	TGTGCCAGCAGCCCGACCGGGACTAGCGGCCAAGAGACCCAGTACTTC	CASSPTGTSGQETQYF
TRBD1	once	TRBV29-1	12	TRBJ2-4	TGCAGCGTTCGGACAGGGGGAAACATTCGGTACTTC	CSVRTGGNIRYF
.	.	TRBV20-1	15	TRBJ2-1	TGCAGTGCTAGAATAGAGCCCGGCGCTTACAATGAGCAGTTCTTC	CSARIEPGAYNEQFF
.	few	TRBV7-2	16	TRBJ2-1	TGTGCCAGCAGCTCCCGGTCACTAGATCGGAGGGATGAGCAGTTTTTC	CASSSRSLDRRDEQFF
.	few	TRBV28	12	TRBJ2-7	TGTGCCAGCACCACAGGTCGCTACGAGCAGTACTTC	CASTTGRYEQYF
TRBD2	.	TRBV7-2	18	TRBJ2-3	TGTGCCAGCAGCTCCGGAAGCCTTGGACTAGCGTACACAGATACGCAGTATTTT	CASSSGSLGLAYTDTQYF
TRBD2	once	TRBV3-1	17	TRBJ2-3	TGTGCCAGCAGCCACCAACTAGCGGGAGGGTCCACAGATACGCAGTATTTT	CASSHQLAGGSTDTQYF
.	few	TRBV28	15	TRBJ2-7	TGTGCCAGCAGTTTAAGCTGGGGGAAGTCCTACGAGCAGTACTTC	CASSLSWGKSYEQYF
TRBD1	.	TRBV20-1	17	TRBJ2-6	TGCAGTGCTAGAGAGAGGCAGGGGGCTAATGGGGCCAACGTCCTGACTTTC	CSARERQGANGANVLTF
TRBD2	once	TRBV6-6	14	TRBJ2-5	TGTGCCACCGACGCGGCGGGGGGGCAAGAGACCCAGTACTTC	CATDAAGGQETQYF
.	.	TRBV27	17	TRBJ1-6	TGTGCCAGCAGTCAGGCCTCCCCCGAGGGGAGCAATTCACCCCTCCACTTT	CASSQASPEGSNSPLHF
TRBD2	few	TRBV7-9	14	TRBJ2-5	TGTGCCAGCAGCGACCAGCGGGAGAGGCAGACCCAGTACTTC	CASSDQRERQTQYF
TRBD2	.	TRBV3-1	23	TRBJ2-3	TGTGCCAGCAGCCAAGATGGAGGACTTGGGACTAGCCCTCAAAACCCGTACACAGATACGCAGTATTTT	CASSQDGGLGTSPQNPYTDTQYF
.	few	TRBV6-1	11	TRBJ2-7	TGTGCCAGCAGTATGACTTACGAGCAGTACTTC	CASSMTYEQYF
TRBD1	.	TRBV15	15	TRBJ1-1	TGTGCCACCAGCAGTACCAGGGGGCTGAACACTGAAGCTTTCTTT	CATSSTRGLNTEAFF
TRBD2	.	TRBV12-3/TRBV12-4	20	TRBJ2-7	TGTGCCAGCAGTTCCGACTACTTCCTAGCGGCAAAGCTAAGCTCCTACGAGCAGTACTTC	CASSSDYFLAAKLSSYEQYF
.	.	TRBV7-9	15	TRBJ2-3	TGTGCCAGCAGCAACCCTCTACCGGCGGCAGATACGCAGTATTTT	CASSNPLPAADTQYF
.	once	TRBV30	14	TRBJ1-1	TGTGCCTGGAGTGCCCCCCCAGGGAACACTGAAGCTTTCTTT	CAWSAPPGNTEAFF
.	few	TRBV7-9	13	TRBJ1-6	TGTGCCAGCAGCTTAGTCAGGAATTCACCCCTCCACTTT	CASSLVRNSPLHF
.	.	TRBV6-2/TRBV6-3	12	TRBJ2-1	TGTGCCAGCAGTTACCTTGAGGCTGAGCAGTTCTTC	CASSYLEAEQFF
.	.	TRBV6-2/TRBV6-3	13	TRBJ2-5	TGTGCCAGCAGTTACTCTGAAAAAGAGACCCAGTACTTC	CASSYSEKETQYF
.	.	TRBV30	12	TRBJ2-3	TGTGCCCTTAGCGACAACACAGATACGCAGTATTTT	CALSDNTDTQYF
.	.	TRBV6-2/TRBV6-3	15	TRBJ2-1	TGTGCCAGCAGCCTTGCTCTAGCGACCTACAATGAGCAGTTCTTC	CASSLALATYNEQFF
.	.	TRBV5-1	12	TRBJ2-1	TGCGCCAGCAGCTTGCCGGGGGATGAGCAGTTCTTC	CASSLPGDEQFF
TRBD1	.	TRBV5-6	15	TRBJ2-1	TGTGCCAGCAGCGCCAGGGGGAGAGGGAACAATGAGCAGTTCTTC	CASSARGRGNNEQFF
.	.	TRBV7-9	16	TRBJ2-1	TGTGCCAGCAGCTTCCGGCAGATGAGCTCCTACAATGAGCAGTTCTTC	CASSFRQMSSYNEQFF
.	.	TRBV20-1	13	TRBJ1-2	TGCAGTGCTCCGCAGACGACTAACTATGGCTACACCTTC	CSAPQTTNYGYTF
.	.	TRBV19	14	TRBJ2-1	TGTGCCAGTAGCAACCTCGACAGGTACAATGAGCAGTTCTTC	CASSNLDRYNEQFF
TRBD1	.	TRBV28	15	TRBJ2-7	TGTGCCAGCAGTTTATACGGGACAGGTAGAGTCGAGCAGTACTTC	CASSLYGTGRVEQYF
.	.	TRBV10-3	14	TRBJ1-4	TGTGCCATCAGTGAGTCGGTCGGTGGGGAAAAACTGTTTTTT	CAISESVGGEKLFF
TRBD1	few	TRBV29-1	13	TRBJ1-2	TGCAGCGTACCCGCGGACAGGTTATATGGCTACACCTTC	CSVPADRLYGYTF
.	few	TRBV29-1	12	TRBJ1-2	TGCAGCGTTGTCGACACGGCGAATGGCTACACCTTC	CSVVDTANGYTF
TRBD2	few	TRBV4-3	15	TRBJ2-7	TGCGCCAGCAGCCAAGGGCGGGAGGACCCCTACGAGCAGTACTTC	CASSQGREDPYEQYF
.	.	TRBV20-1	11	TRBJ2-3	TGCAGTGCTAGACTTTCAGATACGCAGTATTTT	CSARLSDTQYF
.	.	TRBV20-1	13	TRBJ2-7	TGCAGTGCTAGGTCGCGGCTTATCTACGAGCAGTACTTC	CSARSRLIYEQYF
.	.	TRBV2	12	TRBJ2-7	TGTGCCAGCACCTCTGACAGATACGAGCAGTACTTC	CASTSDRYEQYF
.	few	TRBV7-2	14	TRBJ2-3	TGTGCCAGCAGCTTATTTGCTAGCACAGATACGCAGTATTTT	CASSLFASTDTQYF
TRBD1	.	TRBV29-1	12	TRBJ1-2	TGCAGCGCCGGACAGGGAGGGTATGGCTACACCTTC	CSAGQGGYGYTF
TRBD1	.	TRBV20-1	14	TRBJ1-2	TGCAGTGCTAGTAGATCGGACAGGGTACATGGCTACACCTTC	CSASRSDRVHGYTF
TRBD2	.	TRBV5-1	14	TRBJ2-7	TGCGCCAGCAGCTTGGACCTAGCGGCGGGTGAGCAGTACTTC	CASSLDLAAGEQYF
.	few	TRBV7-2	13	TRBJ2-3	TGTGCCAGCAGCTTATGGAGGACAGATACGCAGTATTTT	CASSLWRTDTQYF